A single sample is the source of the 2 T cell receptor beta chains below, sequenced in a study of T cell responses to AZD1222 COVID-19 vaccine. Profiling relied on immunoSEQ multiplex PCR, and the TCRdb table lists in-frame clones only, not all of them. Reported are over 120,000 clones; the ten largest clones contain approximately 2%. The sequencing input was peripheral blood. The receptors originated from an adult in good health.

The chain couples TRBV28 to TRBJ2-3, with TRBD2 matching 12 bases. V was pared by 4 bases and J by 4 bases, with 6 bases of the junction left unmatched. The CDR3 runs 16 residues. CDR1 and CDR2 from the germline V gene are MDHEN and SYDVKM. The CDR3, as DNA: TGTGCCAGCAGTTCCCTAGCGGGGGGGCGGTCAGATACGCAGTATTTT. Translated: CASSSLAGGRSDTQYF.

J is TRBJ2-7 and V is TRBV7-6; D is undetermined. Trimming removed 2 bases from V and 6 bases from J, with 8 bases in between. The CDR3 spans 12 residues. Looked up from germline, CDR1 is SGHVS and CDR2 is FNYEAQ. CDR3 in amino acids: CASSLQFGEQYF. In nucleotides, the CDR3 is TGTGCCAGCAGCTTACAGTTTGGCGAGCAGTACTTC.